The following is a T cell receptor (beta chain) sequence with its context. This specimen belongs to a study of shared clonotypes between healthy human individuals. Generated by immunoSEQ multiplex PCR, the TCRdb table keeps only in-frame clones and is missing some. Among millions of clones listed, around nine tenths were seen once. The V end was cut by 0 bases, the J end by 2 bases, with 9 bases between. CDR1 is SGDLS, CDR2 YYNGEE, per germline. This CDR3 is built from 15 residues. The source is a man aged 18 to 29 in good health. Sample: naive CD4+ T cells sorted from blood. Subset noted: CD45RA+ positively selected. J is TRBJ1-3 and V is TRBV9; D not resolved. The CDR3 DNA reads TGTGCCAGCAGCGTAGAAGGGTCCCCTGGAAACACCATATATTTT. Residues: CASSVEGSPGNTIYF.